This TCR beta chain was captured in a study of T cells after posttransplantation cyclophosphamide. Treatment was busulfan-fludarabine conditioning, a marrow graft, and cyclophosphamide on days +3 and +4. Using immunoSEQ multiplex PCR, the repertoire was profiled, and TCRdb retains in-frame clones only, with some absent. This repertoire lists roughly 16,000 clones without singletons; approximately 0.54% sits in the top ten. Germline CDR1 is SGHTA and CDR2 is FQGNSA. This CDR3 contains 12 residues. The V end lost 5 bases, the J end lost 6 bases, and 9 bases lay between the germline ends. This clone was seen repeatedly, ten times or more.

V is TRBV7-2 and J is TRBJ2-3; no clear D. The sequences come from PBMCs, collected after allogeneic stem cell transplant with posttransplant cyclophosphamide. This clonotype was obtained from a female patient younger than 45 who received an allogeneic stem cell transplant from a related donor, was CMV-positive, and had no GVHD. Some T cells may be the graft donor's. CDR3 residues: CASSPRRDTQYF. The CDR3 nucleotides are TGTGCCAGCAGCCCCCGGCGGGATACGCAGTATTTT. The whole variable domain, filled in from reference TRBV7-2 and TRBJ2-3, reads GAGVSQSPSNKVTEKGKDVELRCDPISGHTALYWYRQSLGQGLEFLIYFQGNSAPDKSGLPSDRFSAERTGGSVSTLTIQRTQQEDSAVYLCASSPRRDTQYFGPGTRLTVL.